This T cell receptor beta chain was profiled in a study of T cells in Graves' hyperthyroidism and ophthalmopathy. Notes on the study in general: Ophthalmopathy was predicted by the model a median of approximately 6 months ahead of onset. Blood samples included most of the expanded thyroid clonotypes exceeding 0.001.

Germline V gene data show CDR1 as DFQATT and CDR2 as SNEGSKA (reference sequence). The CDR3 is 14 amino acids. Between the trimmed V and J ends, which lost 6 bases and 5 bases, there was a span of 14 bases. In the case of this clonotype: What it recognizes is unknown.

Researchers barred patients who had uncontrolled infection, other autoimmune disease, pregnancy or lactation. Researchers amplified the TCR beta CDR3 regions from RNA transcripts. A first-round RT-PCR of the TCR CDR3 used the HTBI primer set. One entry per CDR3 protein, called by TCRdb with MiXCR from the multiplex PCR reads. The sample has 600,000 to 700,000 distinct CDR3 sequences, 45% seen once. The V call is TRBV20-1, the J call TRBJ1-6; D not resolved. Sequencing was performed on peripheral blood or thyroid tissue (not recorded which). The receptor was derived from an adult man with Graves' disease, either hyperthyroidism or ophthalmopathy (not recorded which). The CDR3 DNA sequence: TGCAGTGCCGCGCTGCAGAGTGATAATTCACCCCTCCACTTT. It yields the protein CSAALQSDNSPLHF.